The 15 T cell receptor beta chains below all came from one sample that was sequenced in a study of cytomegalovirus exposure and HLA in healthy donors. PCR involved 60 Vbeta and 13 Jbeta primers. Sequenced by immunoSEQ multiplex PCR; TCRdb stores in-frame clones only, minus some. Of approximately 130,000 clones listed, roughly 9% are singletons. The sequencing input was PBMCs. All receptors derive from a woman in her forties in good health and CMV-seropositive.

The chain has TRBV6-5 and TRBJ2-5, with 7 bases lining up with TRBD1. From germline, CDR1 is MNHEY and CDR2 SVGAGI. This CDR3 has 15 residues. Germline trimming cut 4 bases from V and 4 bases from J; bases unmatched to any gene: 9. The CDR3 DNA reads TGTGCCAGCAGTTCGTCGACAGGGACCAGAGAGACCCAGTACTTC. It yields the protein CASSSSTGTRETQYF.

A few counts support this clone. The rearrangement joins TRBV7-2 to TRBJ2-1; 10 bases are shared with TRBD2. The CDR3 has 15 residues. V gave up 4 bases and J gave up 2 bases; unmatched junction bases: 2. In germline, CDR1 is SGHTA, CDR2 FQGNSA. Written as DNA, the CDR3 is TGTGCCAGCAGCTCTAGCGGGGGACCCTACAATGAGCAGTTCTTC. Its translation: CASSSSGGPYNEQFF.

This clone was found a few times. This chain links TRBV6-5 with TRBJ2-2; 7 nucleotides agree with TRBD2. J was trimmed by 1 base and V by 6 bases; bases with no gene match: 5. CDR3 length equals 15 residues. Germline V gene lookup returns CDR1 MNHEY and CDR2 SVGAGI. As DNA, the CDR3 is TGTGCCAGCAGAGATACGGGGGGGAACACCGGGGAGCTGTTTTTT. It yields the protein CASRDTGGNTGELFF.

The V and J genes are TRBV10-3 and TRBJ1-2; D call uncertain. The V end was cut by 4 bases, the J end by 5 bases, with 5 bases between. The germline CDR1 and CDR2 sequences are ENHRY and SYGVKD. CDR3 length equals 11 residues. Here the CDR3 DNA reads TGTGCCATCAGTGCAGGATATGGCTACACCTTC. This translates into CAISAGYGYTF.

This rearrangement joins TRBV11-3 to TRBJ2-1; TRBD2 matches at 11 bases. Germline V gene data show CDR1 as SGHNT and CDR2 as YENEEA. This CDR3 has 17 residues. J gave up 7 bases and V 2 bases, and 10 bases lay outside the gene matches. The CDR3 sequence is CASSLLAGGPAANEQFF. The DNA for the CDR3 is TGTGCCAGCAGCTTACTAGCGGGGGGTCCTGCCGCGAATGAGCAGTTCTTC.

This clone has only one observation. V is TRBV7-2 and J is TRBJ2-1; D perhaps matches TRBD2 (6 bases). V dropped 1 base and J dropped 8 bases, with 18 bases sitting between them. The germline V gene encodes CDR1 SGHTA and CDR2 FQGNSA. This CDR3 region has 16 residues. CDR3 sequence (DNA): TGTGCCAGCAGCTTAGTTAGTAGCGGATTGAGCTATGAGCAGTTCTTC. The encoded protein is CASSLVSSGLSYEQFF.

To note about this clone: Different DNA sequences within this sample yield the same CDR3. Here the CDR3 DNA reads TGTGCCAGCAGCCCGGACAATGAGCAGTTCTTC. As protein: CASSPDNEQFF. This sequence joins TRBV7-9 and TRBJ2-1; D remains unclear. Trimming removed 5 bases at V and 5 bases at J, with 4 bases between. There are 11 residues in the CDR3. Germline lookup yields CDR1 SEHNR and CDR2 FQNEAQ (reference sequence).

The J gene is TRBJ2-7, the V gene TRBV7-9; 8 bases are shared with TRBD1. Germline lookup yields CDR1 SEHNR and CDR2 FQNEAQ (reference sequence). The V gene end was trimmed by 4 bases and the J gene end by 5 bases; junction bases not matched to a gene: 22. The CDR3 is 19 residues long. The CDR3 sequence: CASSYPRVQGAKSVHEQYF. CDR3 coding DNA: TGTGCCAGCAGCTACCCTCGGGTTCAGGGGGCGAAGAGTGTCCACGAGCAGTACTTC.

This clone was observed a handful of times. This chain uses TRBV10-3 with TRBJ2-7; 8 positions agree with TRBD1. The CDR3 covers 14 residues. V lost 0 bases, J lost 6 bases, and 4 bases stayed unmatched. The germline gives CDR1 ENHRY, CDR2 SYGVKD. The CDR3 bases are TGTGCCATCAGTGAGTCCAGGGGGCGGCGCGAGCAGTACTTC. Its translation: CAISESRGRREQYF.

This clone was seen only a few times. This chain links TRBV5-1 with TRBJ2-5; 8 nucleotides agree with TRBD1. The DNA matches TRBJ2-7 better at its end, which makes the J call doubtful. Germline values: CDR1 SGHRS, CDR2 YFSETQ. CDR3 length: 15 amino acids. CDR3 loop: CASSFDRGGSYEQYF. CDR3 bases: TGCGCCAGCAGCTTTGACAGGGGTGGCTCCTACGAGCAGTACTTC.

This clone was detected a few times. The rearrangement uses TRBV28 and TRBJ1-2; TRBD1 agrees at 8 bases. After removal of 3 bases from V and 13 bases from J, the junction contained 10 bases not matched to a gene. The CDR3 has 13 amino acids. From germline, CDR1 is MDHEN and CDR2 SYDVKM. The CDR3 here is CASSFQGADYSTF. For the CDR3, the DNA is TGTGCCAGCAGTTTTCAGGGGGCCGATTATAGCACCTTC.

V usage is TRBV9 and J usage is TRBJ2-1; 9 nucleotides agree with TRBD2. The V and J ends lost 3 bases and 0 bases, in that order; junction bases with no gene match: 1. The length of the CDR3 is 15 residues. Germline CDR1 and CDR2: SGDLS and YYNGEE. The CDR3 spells CASSGGGASYNEQFF. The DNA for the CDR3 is TGTGCCAGCAGCGGCGGGGGGGCCTCCTACAATGAGCAGTTCTTC. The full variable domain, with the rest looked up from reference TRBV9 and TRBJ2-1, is DSGVTQTPKHLITATGQRVTLRCSPRSGDLSVYWYQQSLDQGLQFLIQYYNGEERAKGNILERFSAQQFPDLHSELNLSSLELGDSALYFCASSGGGASYNEQFFGPGTRLTVL.

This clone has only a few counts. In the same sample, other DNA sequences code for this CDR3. CDR3 bases: TGTGCCAGCAGTTCCCTAGCGGGGGGAACCTACGAGCAGTACTTC. Its protein is CASSSLAGGTYEQYF. The rearrangement uses TRBV6-1 and TRBJ2-7, with 11 positions matching TRBD2. V was clipped by 5 bases and J by 2 bases; unmatched bases: 5. Germline V lookup: CDR1 MNHNS, CDR2 SASEGT. The CDR3 spans 15 residues.

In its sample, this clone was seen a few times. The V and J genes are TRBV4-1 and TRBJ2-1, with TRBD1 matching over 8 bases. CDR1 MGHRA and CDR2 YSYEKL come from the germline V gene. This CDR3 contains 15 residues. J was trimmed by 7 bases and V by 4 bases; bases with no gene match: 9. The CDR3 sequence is CASSPHWTGMNEQFF. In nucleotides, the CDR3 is TGCGCCAGCAGCCCGCACTGGACAGGGATGAATGAGCAGTTCTTC.

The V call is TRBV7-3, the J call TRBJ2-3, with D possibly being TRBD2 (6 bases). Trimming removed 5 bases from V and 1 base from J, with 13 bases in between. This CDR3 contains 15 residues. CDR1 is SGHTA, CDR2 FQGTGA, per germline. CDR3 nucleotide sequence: TGTGCCAGCAGCCCCAAGCGGGCTCGCACAGATACGCAGTATTTT. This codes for CASSPKRARTDTQYF.